This is a list of T cell receptor beta chains from one sample in a study of beta chain features in type 1 diabetes. Generated by immunoSEQ multiplex PCR, the TCRdb table keeps only in-frame clones and is missing some. The sample contains around 710,000 clones, under 15% of which appear only once. Source material: naive CD4+ T cells from blood. Receptors were obtained from a man aged 25-45 years with type 1 diabetes. Each CDR3 is given with its conserved first and last residue. D genes are given only for firm matches. Expanded clones get a size class; other rows say once, few or many, or leave the size out.

V	D	J	size	DNA	CDR3
TRBV6-1	-	TRBJ1-1	-	TGTGCCAGCACTTCAAGGGCGAACACTGAAGCTTTCTTT	CASTSRANTEAFF
TRBV10-3	-	TRBJ2-7	-	TGTGCCATCAGTGAGTCCCGCCAGGGAAGGGATTACGAGCAGTACTTC	CAISESRQGRDYEQYF
TRBV7-2	TRBD2	TRBJ2-3	few	TGTGCCAGCAGCTTGCGGCTAGCGGGGGGCCGGGTCACAGATACGCAGTATTTT	CASSLRLAGGRVTDTQYF
TRBV6-1	TRBD1	TRBJ2-7	-	TGTGCCAGCACCGTGGACAGGGCGGGCGAGCAGTACTTC	CASTVDRAGEQYF
TRBV28	-	TRBJ2-7	-	TGTGCCAGCAGCCCTCCCGACAACTACGAGCAGTACTTC	CASSPPDNYEQYF
TRBV5-1	-	TRBJ2-1	-	TGCGCCAGCAGCTTGGGGCAAGGCTGGGGGTCCAATGAGCAGTTCTTC	CASSLGQGWGSNEQFF
TRBV25-1	-	TRBJ2-3	few	TGTGCCAGCAGTCCAGGGGAGGCAGATACGCAGTATTTT	CASSPGEADTQYF
TRBV5-1	-	TRBJ1-1	few	TGCGCCAGCAGCCAGATTGACACTGAAGCTTTCTTT	CASSQIDTEAFF
TRBV7-9	-	TRBJ1-1	few	TGTGCCAGCAGCCCGACTGTAAACACTGAAGCTTTCTTT	CASSPTVNTEAFF
TRBV7-2	-	TRBJ2-1	-	TGTGCCAGCAGCTCCCCGAAACAGGGCGGTGAGCAGTTCTTC	CASSSPKQGGEQFF
TRBV6-5	-	TRBJ1-1	-	TGTGCCAGCAGCCGGACAGATAACACTGAAGCTTTCTTT	CASSRTDNTEAFF
TRBV7-2	-	TRBJ1-2	few	TGTGCCAGCAGCTTCGGACAGATACATAACTATGGCTACACCTTC	CASSFGQIHNYGYTF
TRBV11-2	-	TRBJ1-2	-	TGTGCCAGCAGCTTAGTGCCCGACATCTATGGCTACACCTTC	CASSLVPDIYGYTF
TRBV28	-	TRBJ1-2	few	TGTGCCAGCAGTAGGTATGGCTACACCTTC	CASSRYGYTF
TRBV4-3	-	TRBJ2-6	few	TGCGCCAGCAGCGCACAGGGCTCTGGGGCCAACGTCCTGACTTTC	CASSAQGSGANVLTF
TRBV4-3	-	TRBJ1-3	few	TGCGCCAGCAGCCTTAGGGATGGAAACACCATATATTTT	CASSLRDGNTIYF
TRBV29-1	-	TRBJ2-7	few	TGCAGCGTTGTTGGGAGAAGCTCCTACGAGCAGTACTTC	CSVVGRSSYEQYF
TRBV15	TRBD1	TRBJ2-1	-	TGTGCCACCAGCCTTCCTCCGGGACAGGGGTCCTACAATGAGCAGTTCTTC	CATSLPPGQGSYNEQFF
TRBV15	TRBD1	TRBJ1-2	-	TGTGCCACCAGCAGGGACAGGAATGGCTACACCTTC	CATSRDRNGYTF
TRBV5-1	TRBD1	TRBJ2-1	few	TGCGCCAGCAGCTTGGAGGGTCAGGGGGCTCTCAATGAGCAGTTCTTC	CASSLEGQGALNEQFF
TRBV28	-	TRBJ2-3	few	TGTGCCAGCCGGGGAAGCACAGATACGCAGTATTTT	CASRGSTDTQYF
TRBV11-2	TRBD1	TRBJ1-6	few	TGTGCCAGCAGCTTAGTCCGGGACAGGGATTCACCCCTCCACTTT	CASSLVRDRDSPLHF
TRBV25-1	-	TRBJ2-7	-	TGTGCCAGCAGCCGGGACGGAGGAGCCTACGAGCAGTACTTC	CASSRDGGAYEQYF
TRBV9	TRBD1	TRBJ1-4	few	TGTGCCAGCAGCTCCAGGGACAGGCGGGATGAAAAACTGTTTTTT	CASSSRDRRDEKLFF
TRBV28	-	TRBJ1-4	few	TGTGCCAGCAGTTTCGGGGTTCCGACGGGAAAACTGTTTTTT	CASSFGVPTGKLFF
TRBV7-9	TRBD2	TRBJ2-7	-	TGTGCCAGCAGCCCCGTCGGGGGGATGGACGAGCAGTACTTC	CASSPVGGMDEQYF
TRBV12-5	-	TRBJ1-6	-	TGTGCTAGTGGTTTGGTACCGGGGAGCTCCTATAATTCACCCCTCCACTTT	CASGLVPGSSYNSPLHF
TRBV27	TRBD1	TRBJ1-1	few	TGTGCCAGCAGCCACGGACAGGGAAAAGCTTTCTTT	CASSHGQGKAFF
TRBV6-5	-	TRBJ1-5	-	TGTGCCAGCAGTTACTCGAACCCTATGGGGAATCAGCCCCAGCATTTT	CASSYSNPMGNQPQHF
TRBV30	TRBD2	TRBJ2-5	-	TGTGCCTGGAGTCTTTCCGGGGGGGCCTGGGAGACCCAGTACTTC	CAWSLSGGAWETQYF
TRBV15	-	TRBJ2-1	-	TGTGCCACCAGCGAACGGAACGTTTATAGGGGTTATGAGCAGTTCTTC	CATSERNVYRGYEQFF
TRBV6-1	TRBD2	TRBJ2-5	-	TGTGCCAGCAGTGGAAGGAGCGGGGGAAAAGAGACCCAGTACTTC	CASSGRSGGKETQYF
TRBV30	TRBD1	TRBJ1-4	-	TGTGCCTGGAATCCGGGACAGAGAAATGGAAAACTGTTTTTT	CAWNPGQRNGKLFF
TRBV4-2	-	TRBJ1-5	-	TGTGCCAGCAGCCAAGTAGACGCTCAGCCCCAGCATTTT	CASSQVDAQPQHF
TRBV9	-	TRBJ1-5	few	TGTGCCAGCAGCGTGGGGGGTGATTCCCCTCAGCCCCAGCATTTT	CASSVGGDSPQPQHF
TRBV2	-	TRBJ1-1	-	TGTGCCAGCAGTGAAACCCGCGGGGGCTCGGGGACTGAAGCTTTCTTT	CASSETRGGSGTEAFF
TRBV29-1	TRBD1	TRBJ1-3	few	TGCAGCGTTGAAGGGACAGGGGCTGGAAACACCATATATTTT	CSVEGTGAGNTIYF
TRBV30	-	TRBJ1-3	few	TGTGCCTGGAGTGTATTATGGGATACGTCTGGAAACACCATATATTTT	CAWSVLWDTSGNTIYF
TRBV2	-	TRBJ1-3	-	TGTGCCAGCAGTGAATTGGAGTACAGGGCAAGAGGAAACACCATATATTTT	CASSELEYRARGNTIYF
TRBV4-1	-	TRBJ2-3	-	TGCGCCAGCAGCCAAGATTGGATAGATACGCAGTATTTT	CASSQDWIDTQYF
TRBV9	-	TRBJ1-5	few	TGTGCCAGCAGCGTAGATGCGGGGGACCATCAGCCCCAGCATTTT	CASSVDAGDHQPQHF
TRBV14	-	TRBJ2-7	few	TGTGCCAGCAGCCGGGCGGGGGCGAGGGAGCAGTACTTC	CASSRAGAREQYF
TRBV9	-	TRBJ1-2	few	TGTGCCAGCAGCCCCATTCTTGAGGGATATGGCTACACCTTC	CASSPILEGYGYTF